The rows below give T cell receptor beta chains drawn from one sample of a study of CD8 T cells in cerebrospinal fluid in Alzheimer's disease. TCRdb derives one entry per CDR3 protein from the 10x single-cell sequencing reads, leaving out DNA. The table gives around 860 distinct CDR3 sequences; the top ten clones make up approximately 10% of it. The sequenced sample consisted of cerebrospinal fluid. These TCRs come from a human donor with Parkinson's disease. Both conserved end residues are part of each CDR3. Clone size, where shown, is once, few, many, or a class for clones that have expanded.

clone size: medium-sized; V gene: TRBV19; J gene: TRBJ2-7; CDR3 protein: CASRSPNGLGGEQYF
clone size: large; V gene: TRBV25-1; J gene: TRBJ2-1; CDR3 protein: CASSESGASYNEQFF
clone size: medium-sized; V gene: TRBV7-8; J gene: TRBJ1-2; CDR3 protein: CASSPRGGADGYTF
clone size: medium-sized; V gene: TRBV20-1; J gene: TRBJ2-1; CDR3 protein: CSARDLVAGYNEQFF
clone size: large; V gene: TRBV27; J gene: TRBJ2-3; CDR3 protein: CASSSLAGGINTDTQYF
clone size: medium-sized; V gene: TRBV28; J gene: TRBJ2-1; CDR3 protein: CASIGGGSYNEQFF
clone size: large; V gene: TRBV7-2; J gene: TRBJ2-3; CDR3 protein: CASSSLLGTDTQYF
clone size: large; V gene: TRBV29-1; J gene: TRBJ2-5; CDR3 protein: CSVEEDRGRSETQYF
clone size: medium-sized; V gene: TRBV20-1; J gene: TRBJ1-5; CDR3 protein: CSARAPTLSNQPQHF
clone size: large; V gene: TRBV7-2; J gene: TRBJ1-5; CDR3 protein: CASSLVPGSSQPQHF
clone size: medium-sized; V gene: TRBV7-9; J gene: TRBJ1-4; CDR3 protein: CASSLGDRQGALFF
clone size: medium-sized; V gene: TRBV5-1; J gene: TRBJ2-3; CDR3 protein: CASSFRPLLGTDTQYF
clone size: large; V gene: TRBV5-1; J gene: TRBJ2-1; CDR3 protein: CASSLGAATLNEQFF
clone size: large; V gene: TRBV28; J gene: TRBJ2-5; CDR3 protein: CASSWGTGTQETQYF
clone size: large; V gene: TRBV6-6; J gene: TRBJ2-3; CDR3 protein: CASKLLAGAGDTQYF
clone size: large; V gene: TRBV3-1; J gene: TRBJ2-1; CDR3 protein: CASSQPGTSGRAYNEQFF
clone size: large; V gene: TRBV6-6; J gene: TRBJ1-5; CDR3 protein: CASSYLGARGNQPQHF
clone size: large; V gene: TRBV5-6; J gene: TRBJ1-5; CDR3 protein: CASTSQRNQPQHF
clone size: medium-sized; V gene: TRBV6-1; J gene: TRBJ2-5; CDR3 protein: CASSPTSGGAAETQYF
clone size: medium-sized; V gene: TRBV6-6; J gene: TRBJ1-6; CDR3 protein: CASSKRQGNSPLHF
clone size: medium-sized; V gene: TRBV6-5; J gene: TRBJ1-2; CDR3 protein: CASRRGQGSGYTF
clone size: medium-sized; V gene: TRBV19; J gene: TRBJ1-2; CDR3 protein: CASSIDSAIYGYTF
clone size: medium-sized; V gene: TRBV2; J gene: TRBJ1-2; CDR3 protein: CASSERPTYGYTF
clone size: large; V gene: TRBV28; J gene: TRBJ2-7; CDR3 protein: CASVRGSSYEQYF
clone size: large; V gene: TRBV2; J gene: TRBJ2-1; CDR3 protein: CASSRLVQYNEQFF
clone size: large; V gene: TRBV4-2; J gene: TRBJ2-3; CDR3 protein: CASSQDPSDSTDTQYF
clone size: medium-sized; V gene: TRBV14; J gene: TRBJ2-5; CDR3 protein: CASSQGLRGGETQYF
clone size: large; V gene: TRBV7-9; J gene: TRBJ1-3; CDR3 protein: CASSLAAGNGNTIYF
clone size: medium-sized; V gene: TRBV28; J gene: TRBJ1-5; CDR3 protein: CASSFAGGGSNQPQHF
clone size: medium-sized; V gene: TRBV24-1; J gene: TRBJ1-3; CDR3 protein: CATVAGQGSGNTIYF
clone size: large; V gene: TRBV11-3; J gene: TRBJ2-1; CDR3 protein: CASSLQRDPNNEQFF
clone size: .; V gene: TRBV6-1; J gene: TRBJ1-1; CDR3 protein: CASSESQGVRAFF
clone size: large; V gene: TRBV6-2/TRBV6-3; J gene: TRBJ2-1; CDR3 protein: CASSLGDPAKYNEQFF
clone size: medium-sized; V gene: TRBV5-4; J gene: TRBJ2-1; CDR3 protein: CASSPELAGVLEQFF
clone size: .; V gene: TRBV12-3/TRBV12-4; J gene: TRBJ2-5; CDR3 protein: CASTPGQGSRVETQYF
clone size: medium-sized; V gene: TRBV19; J gene: TRBJ1-1; CDR3 protein: CASSISPGQGTEAFF
clone size: .; V gene: TRBV12-5; J gene: TRBJ1-5; CDR3 protein: CASGLWGGQPQHF
clone size: large; V gene: TRBV6-2/TRBV6-3; J gene: TRBJ1-3; CDR3 protein: CASNVPGRFSGNTIYF
clone size: medium-sized; V gene: TRBV25-1; J gene: TRBJ2-3; CDR3 protein: CASSEYGTSDIRTDTQYF
clone size: .; V gene: TRBV19; J gene: TRBJ2-3; CDR3 protein: CASSIRAGGADTQYF
clone size: medium-sized; V gene: TRBV6-5; J gene: TRBJ1-6; CDR3 protein: CASSYRGIQGSPLHF
clone size: large; V gene: TRBV11-2; J gene: TRBJ1-1; CDR3 protein: CASSLQGAQTTEAFF
clone size: medium-sized; V gene: TRBV6-5; J gene: TRBJ1-3; CDR3 protein: CASSSNRGNTIYF
clone size: medium-sized; V gene: TRBV10-2; J gene: TRBJ1-2; CDR3 protein: CASSEPNEYGYTF
clone size: medium-sized; V gene: TRBV5-1; J gene: TRBJ2-1; CDR3 protein: CASSSAGAPTDKQFF
clone size: medium-sized; V gene: TRBV6-1; J gene: TRBJ2-1; CDR3 protein: CASRDSGGGYNEQFF
clone size: medium-sized; V gene: TRBV28; J gene: TRBJ1-1; CDR3 protein: CAGAGGALNTEAFF
clone size: large; V gene: TRBV12-3/TRBV12-4; J gene: TRBJ2-1; CDR3 protein: CASTPGGRGNNEQFF
clone size: medium-sized; V gene: TRBV4-3; J gene: TRBJ1-1; CDR3 protein: CASSPDLGDLNTEAFF